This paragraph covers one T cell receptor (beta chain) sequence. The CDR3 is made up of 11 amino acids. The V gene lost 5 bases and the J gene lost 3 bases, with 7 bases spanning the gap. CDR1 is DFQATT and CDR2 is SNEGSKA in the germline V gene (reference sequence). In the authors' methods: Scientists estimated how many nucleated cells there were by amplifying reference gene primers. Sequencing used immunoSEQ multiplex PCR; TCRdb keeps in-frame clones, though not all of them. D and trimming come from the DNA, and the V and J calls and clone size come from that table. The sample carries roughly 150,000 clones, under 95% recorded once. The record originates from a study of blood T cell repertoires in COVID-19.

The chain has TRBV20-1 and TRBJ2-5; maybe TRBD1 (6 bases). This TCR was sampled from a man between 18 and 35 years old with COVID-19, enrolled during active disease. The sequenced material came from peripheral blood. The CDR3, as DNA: TGCAGTGCTTCAGGGGAAGAGACCCAGTACTTC. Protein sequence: CSASGEETQYF.